The 6 T cell receptor beta chains given below trace back to one sample, sequenced in a study of response to subunit inactivated influenza vaccine. TCRdb analysed the RT-PCR reads with MiXCR anew, one entry per CDR3 protein. The sample contains 150,000 to 200,000 distinct CDR3 sequences, around 8.8% of which appear only once. This sample comprised non-naive T cells sorted from PBMCs, obtained on the day of vaccination. The receptors here all came from a man between 50 and 59 years old who received an inactivated influenza vaccine.

This clonotype has a count of ten or more. The chain carries TRBV29-1 and TRBJ2-7, with 12 bases fitting TRBD2. Looked up from germline, CDR1 is SQVTM and CDR2 is ANQGSEA. This CDR3 has 19 residues. J gave up 2 bases and V 7 bases, and 21 bases lay outside the gene matches. The DNA of the CDR3 is TGCAGCGCCCTGATAGGGGGACTAGCGGGCTCCCCCGTTCCCTACGAGCAGTACTTC. Translation: CSALIGGLAGSPVPYEQYF.

This clonotype has more than one count but fewer than ten. J is TRBJ1-2 and V is TRBV4-1; TRBD1 agrees at 8 bases. J was trimmed by 4 bases and V by 2 bases; bases with no gene match: 3. CDR3 size: 14 residues. Germline V gene lookup returns CDR1 MGHRA and CDR2 YSYEKL. The CDR3 nucleotides read TGCGCCAGCAGCCAAACGGACAGGGCCTATGGCTACACCTTC. As protein: CASSQTDRAYGYTF.

The genes are TRBV20-1 and TRBJ1-3; D remains unclear. V dropped 0 bases and J dropped 0 bases, with 3 bases sitting between them. The CDR3 is 13 residues long. The V gene's germline CDR1 is DFQATT and CDR2 SNEGSKA (reference sequence). CDR3 region: CSAREDSGNTIYF. The CDR3, as DNA: TGCAGTGCTAGAGAAGACTCTGGAAACACCATATATTTT.

The sample holds a few counts of this clonotype. This CDR3 is CASSQPGQGDYGYTF. Here the CDR3 DNA reads TGTGCCAGCAGCCAACCGGGACAGGGTGACTATGGCTACACCTTC. V and J are TRBV14 and TRBJ1-2; TRBD1 agrees at 9 bases. V lost 2 bases, J lost 3 bases, and 4 bases stayed unmatched. CDR1 and CDR2 (germline): SGHDN, FVKESK. The CDR3 length is 15 residues. Full variable domain (missing parts from reference TRBV14 and TRBJ1-2): EAGVTQFPSHSVIEKGQTVTLRCDPISGHDNLYWYRRVMGKEIKFLLHFVKESKQDESGMPNNRFLAERTGGTYSTLKVQPAELEDSGVYFCASSQPGQGDYGYTFGSGTRLTVV.

The CDR3 sequence: CASSFFGTGGSDTQYF. The CDR3 nucleotides are TGTGCCAGCAGCTTTTTCGGGACAGGGGGCTCAGATACGCAGTATTTT. The V and J genes are TRBV5-8 and TRBJ2-3, with TRBD1 identical over 12 bases. J was trimmed by 4 bases and V by 2 bases; bases with no gene match: 5. This CDR3 region has 16 residues. Germline values: CDR1 SGHTS, CDR2 YDEGEE.

This chain uses TRBV6-4 with TRBJ2-5; 10 nucleotides line up with TRBD2. This CDR3 has 15 amino acids. Germline assignment: CDR1 MRHNA and CDR2 SNTAGT. The junction had 6 bases not matched to a gene; V was cut back by 3 bases and J by 5 bases. CDR3 DNA: TGTGCCAGCAGTGAGACAGCGGGGGGGCGTGAGACCCAGTACTTC. Protein product: CASSETAGGRETQYF.